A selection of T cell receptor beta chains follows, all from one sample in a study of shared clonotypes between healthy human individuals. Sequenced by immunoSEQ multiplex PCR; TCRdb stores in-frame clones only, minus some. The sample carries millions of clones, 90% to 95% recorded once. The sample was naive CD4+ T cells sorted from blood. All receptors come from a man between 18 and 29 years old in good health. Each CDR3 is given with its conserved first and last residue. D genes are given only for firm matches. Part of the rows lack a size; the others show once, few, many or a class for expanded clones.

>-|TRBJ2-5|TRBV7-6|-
CASSPRQETQYF
TGTGCCAGCAGCCCCCGTCAAGAGACCCAGTACTTC
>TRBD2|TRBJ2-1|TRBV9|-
CASSVADGRATDEQFF
TGTGCCAGCAGCGTAGCCGACGGGAGGGCCACGGATGAGCAGTTCTTC
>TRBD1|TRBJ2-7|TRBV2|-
CASSGPGTGLVEQYF
TGTGCCAGCAGTGGCCCCGGGACAGGGTTAGTCGAGCAGTACTTC
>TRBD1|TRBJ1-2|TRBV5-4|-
CASRLTGGYGYTF
TGTGCCAGCAGACTCACAGGGGGCTATGGCTACACCTTC
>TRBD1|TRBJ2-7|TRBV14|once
CASSPYGTGLSYEQYF
TGTGCCAGCAGCCCCTACGGGACAGGGCTGTCGTACGAGCAGTACTTC
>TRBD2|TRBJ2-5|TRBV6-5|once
CASMRGGLETQYF
TGTGCCAGCATGCGGGGGGGCTTGGAGACCCAGTACTTC
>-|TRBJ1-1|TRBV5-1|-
CASSLLGAEAFF
TGCGCCAGCAGCTTACTAGGAGCTGAAGCTTTCTTT
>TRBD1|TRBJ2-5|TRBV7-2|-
CASSFIRGPRETQYF
TGTGCCAGCAGCTTTATAAGGGGGCCGCGGGAGACCCAGTACTTC
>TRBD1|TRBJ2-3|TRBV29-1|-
CSVERGTGSDTQYF
TGCAGCGTTGAAAGGGGGACAGGGTCAGATACGCAGTATTTT
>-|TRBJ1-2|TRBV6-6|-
CASTRQTGNYGYTF
TGTGCCAGCACCAGACAAACAGGGAACTATGGCTACACCTTC
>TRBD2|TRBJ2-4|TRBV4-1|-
CASSQGLAGEGIQYF
TGCGCCAGCAGCCAAGGGCTAGCGGGGGAAGGCATTCAGTACTTC
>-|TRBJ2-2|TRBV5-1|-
CASSLVGDNTGELFF
TGCGCCAGCAGCTTGGTAGGGGACAACACCGGGGAGCTGTTTTTT
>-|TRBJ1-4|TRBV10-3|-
CAISGDTYEKLFF
TGTGCCATCAGTGGGGACACTTATGAAAAACTGTTTTTT
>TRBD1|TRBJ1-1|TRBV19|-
CASKGDRGSTEAFF
TGTGCCAGCAAGGGAGACAGGGGGAGCACTGAAGCTTTCTTT
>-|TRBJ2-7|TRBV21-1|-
CASSKVRGHVHEQYF
TGTGCCAGCAGCAAAGTCAGGGGTCATGTGCACGAGCAGTACTTC
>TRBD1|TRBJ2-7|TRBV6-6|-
CAYRGPTYEQYF
TGTGCCTACAGGGGCCCAACCTACGAGCAGTACTTC
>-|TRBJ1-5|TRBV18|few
CASSPPVGDQPQHF
TGTGCCAGCTCACCACCAGTGGGGGATCAGCCCCAGCATTTT
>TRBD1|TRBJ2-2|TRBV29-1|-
CSVFGTGESTGELFF
TGCAGCGTTTTTGGGACAGGGGAGAGCACCGGGGAGCTGTTTTTT
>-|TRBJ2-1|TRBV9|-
CASSVQGSGSYNEQFF
TGTGCCAGCAGCGTGCAGGGGTCCGGGTCCTACAATGAGCAGTTCTTC
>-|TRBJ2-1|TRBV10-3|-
CAISDGDSYNEQFF
TGTGCCATCAGTGATGGGGACTCCTACAATGAGCAGTTCTTC
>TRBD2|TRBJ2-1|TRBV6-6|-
CASSRTSGLMDEQFF
TGTGCCAGCAGCAGAACTAGCGGGCTCATGGATGAGCAGTTCTTC